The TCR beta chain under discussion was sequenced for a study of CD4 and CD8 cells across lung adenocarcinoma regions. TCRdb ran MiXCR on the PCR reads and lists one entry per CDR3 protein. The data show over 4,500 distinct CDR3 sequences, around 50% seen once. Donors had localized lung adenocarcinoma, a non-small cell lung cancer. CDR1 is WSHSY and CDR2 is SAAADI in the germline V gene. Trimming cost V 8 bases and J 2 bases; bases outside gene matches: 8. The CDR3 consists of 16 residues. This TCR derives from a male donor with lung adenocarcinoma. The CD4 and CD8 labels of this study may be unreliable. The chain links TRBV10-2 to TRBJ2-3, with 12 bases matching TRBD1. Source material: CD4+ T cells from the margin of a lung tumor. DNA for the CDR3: TGCGCCAGCGGGGGGACAGGGGGCGGTTCCACAGATACGCAGTATTTT. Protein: CASGGTGGGSTDTQYF.